Each of the 15 T cell receptor beta chains below was sequenced from the same sample in a study of spatial heterogeneity in lung cancer. Time point specified: sample taken at primary tumor resection. Whole RNA obtained from tumor, nontumor lung or frozen PBMC underwent sequencing without sorting. TCRdb passed the 5' RACE reads through MiXCR, listing each CDR3 protein once. Altogether under 13,000 distinct CDR3 sequences are present, about 6.3% being singletons, with the ten largest covering approximately 30%. Sample: PBMCs, taken at surgery. The receptors here all came from a male donor with early-stage non-small cell lung cancer.

This clonotype turned up a few times. The size of this beta chain means little, since it is a stray read in a library made for alpha chains. The chain employs TRBV11-1 and TRBJ2-5, with D perhaps matching TRBD2 (6 bases). This CDR3 contains 16 residues. Between the trimmed V and J ends, which lost 5 bases and 4 bases, there was a span of 20 bases. Per the germline V gene, CDR1 is SGHAT and CDR2 is FQDESV (reference sequence). CDR3 in amino acids: CASSGGSVRRGETQYF. CDR3 in DNA: TGTGCCAGCAGCGGAGGGAGCGTTAGGAGGGGAGAGACCCAGTACTTC.

This clonotype showed up just a few times. This beta chain is an unintended read in a library built for alpha chains; its size means little. The DNA for the CDR3 is TGTGCCAGCTCACCACGGAGGGATAATGAAAAACTGTTTTTT. Its translation is CASSPRRDNEKLFF. The rearrangement links TRBV18 to TRBJ1-4; D not certain. Germline V lookup: CDR1 KGHSH, CDR2 LQKENI. V lost 1 base and J lost 4, with 7 bases in between. The CDR3 is made up of 14 amino acids.

The sample holds a few counts of this clonotype. Since the library was made to target alpha chains, this beta chain is a stray read and its abundance is not meaningful. V is TRBV20-1 and J is TRBJ2-3; D unresolved. This CDR3 is built from 12 residues. From germline, CDR1 is DFQATT and CDR2 SNEGSKA (reference sequence). V was cut by 6 bases and J by 2 bases, with 9 bases left in between. The CDR3 DNA reads as TGCAGTGCCGTAACGTACACAGATACGCAGTATTTT. It translates to CSAVTYTDTQYF.

This clonotype was seen ten or more times. This beta chain is a stray sequence in a library constructed for alpha chains; its clone size is not meaningful. This chain joins TRBV20-1 and TRBJ2-5, with no clear D. Germline V CDR1 and CDR2: DFQATT, SNEGSKA (reference sequence). With 5 bases removed from V and 2 bases from J, the gap between germline ends came to 3 bases. The CDR3 covers 10 residues. The CDR3 region has the DNA TGCAGTGCTGTACAAGAGACCCAGTACTTC. It translates to CSAVQETQYF.

This clonotype has ten or more counts. This beta chain was picked up by a library intended for alpha chains and is off target, so its count carries little meaning. V is TRBV20-1 and J is TRBJ2-1; tentatively, D is TRBD2 (7 bases). Germline values: CDR1 DFQATT, CDR2 SNEGSKA (reference sequence). The CDR3 is 12 residues long. DNA for the CDR3: TGCAGGGCGGGCCGCGCGGGGGCTGAGCAGTTCTTC. Encoded protein: CRAGRAGAEQFF.

By share, this clonotype counts as medium-sized. This beta chain appears as a stray read in a library generated for alpha chains; its size is not informative. V gene TRBV28 combines with J gene TRBJ2-3; 7 bases match TRBD1. The CDR3 has 15 residues. Germline CDR1 and CDR2: MDHEN and SYDVKM. The V gene end was trimmed by 2 bases and the J gene end by 3 bases; junction bases not matched to a gene: 5. CDR3 sequence reads: CASSLSQGVTDTQYF. The CDR3 DNA sequence: TGTGCCAGCAGTTTAAGCCAGGGGGTAACAGATACGCAGTATTTT.

This clonotype was recorded many times. The size of this beta chain means little, since it is a stray read in a library made for alpha chains. The chain employs TRBV29-1 and TRBJ2-1, with 9 bases matching TRBD1. Germline V gives CDR1 SQVTM, CDR2 ANQGSEA. CDR3 length: 13 residues. The V and J ends lost 4 bases and 10 bases, in that order; junction bases with no gene match: 8. CDR3 residues: CSVAGTGLMEQFF. The CDR3 DNA follows: TGCAGCGTTGCCGGGACAGGGCTTATGGAGCAGTTCTTC.

This clonotype is medium-sized within its sample. This beta chain came through as a stray read in a library set up for alpha chains, and its size says little. The rearrangement links TRBV7-2 to TRBJ2-3, with 10 positions matching TRBD2. CDR3 length: 14 amino acids. J was trimmed by 5 bases and V by 6 bases; bases with no gene match: 5. In germline, CDR1 is SGHTA, CDR2 FQGNSA. Here the CDR3 DNA reads TGTGCCAGCAGAAGCGGGGGGGCCATAGATACGCAGTATTTT. It translates to CASRSGGAIDTQYF.

This clonotype was detected many times. As an off-target read in a library built for alpha chains, this beta chain has a frequency of little significance. The J gene is TRBJ1-5, the V gene TRBV18; D possibly corresponds to TRBD1 (5 bases). The CDR3 has 13 amino acids. The germline V gene encodes CDR1 KGHSH and CDR2 LQKENI. Trimming cost V 3 bases and J 5 bases, with 8 bases left between them. The chain's CDR3 is CASSPGADQPQHF. The DNA for the CDR3 is TGTGCCAGCTCACCCGGGGCTGATCAGCCCCAGCATTTT.

This clonotype was counted at least ten times. This beta chain is an off-target read within a library intended for alpha chains, so its frequency means little. The rearrangement links TRBV15 to TRBJ2-3, with D hard to call. V lost 0 bases and J lost 2, with 9 bases in between. Germline V gives CDR1 LNHNV, CDR2 YYDKDF (reference sequence). The CDR3 runs 15 residues. The CDR3 sequence: CATSRDGQDTDTQYF. The DNA of the CDR3 is TGTGCCACCAGCAGAGATGGTCAAGACACAGATACGCAGTATTTT.

By share, this clonotype counts as medium-sized (0.01 to 0.1%). This beta chain lies outside the target of a library built for alpha chains; its clone size means little. The rearrangement links TRBV28 to TRBJ2-7; 7 bases map to TRBD1. Germline V gives CDR1 MDHEN, CDR2 SYDVKM. The CDR3 runs to 15 residues. J gave up 2 bases and V 5 bases, and 9 bases lay outside the gene matches. CDR3 loop: CASSTFYRGTYEQYF. The CDR3 nucleotides read TGTGCCAGCAGTACCTTCTACAGGGGAACCTACGAGCAGTACTTC.

This clonotype showed up many times. The library was designed around alpha chains, so this beta chain is a stray read whose abundance carries little weight. The chain joins TRBV20-1 to TRBJ1-5, with a weak D call TRBD1 (6 bases). The germline CDR1 and CDR2 sequences are DFQATT and SNEGSKA (reference sequence). CDR3 length equals 15 residues. V was cut by 3 bases and J by 1 base, with 13 bases left in between. In nucleotides, the CDR3 is TGCAGTGCTAGGGGTGAACAGGGAAGCAATCAGCCCCAGCATTTT. This translates into CSARGEQGSNQPQHF.

This clonotype was seen a few times. As an off-target read in a library built for alpha chains, this beta chain has a frequency of little significance. The chain is built from TRBV7-9 and TRBJ2-7; weak D call: TRBD2 (5 bases). This CDR3 comprises 15 residues. V dropped 4 bases and J dropped 5 bases, with 18 bases sitting between them. CDR1 is SEHNR and CDR2 is FQNEAQ in the germline V gene (reference sequence). CDR3 amino acids: CASSSVSGSSDEQYF. The CDR3 nucleotides read TGTGCCAGCAGCTCCGTGTCGGGGAGCAGCGACGAGCAGTACTTC.

This clonotype has a count of ten or more. This beta chain lies outside the target of a library built for alpha chains; its clone size means little. The chain links TRBV5-1 to TRBJ1-2; the D is unclear. V was pared by 1 base and J by 3 bases, with 7 bases between. The germline V gene has CDR1 SGHRS and CDR2 YFSETQ. The CDR3 is 13 amino acids. The CDR3 DNA sequence: TGCGCCAGCAGCTTGAGGCAGGACTATGGCTACACCTTC. Translating it yields CASSLRQDYGYTF.

There are a few counts of this clonotype. A library made for alpha chains picked up this beta chain off target, so its size means little. Written as DNA, the CDR3 is TGTGCCAGCTCACCAGGACAGGGGGCGAACACTGAAGCTTTCTTT. It yields the protein CASSPGQGANTEAFF. The chain links TRBV18 to TRBJ1-1; 11 bases align to TRBD1. The length of the CDR3 is 15 residues. The V gene end was trimmed by 2 bases and the J gene end by 1 base; junction bases not matched to a gene: 0. Germline V gives CDR1 KGHSH, CDR2 LQKENI.